The source of this T cell receptor beta chain is a study of blood T cell repertoires in COVID-19. Germline V gene lookup returns CDR1 LNHNV and CDR2 YYDKDF (reference sequence). This CDR3 comprises 14 residues. V gave up 0 bases and J gave up 10 bases, with 10 bases separating them. Measured with immunoSEQ multiplex PCR; TCRdb has only the in-frame clones, and not every one. The repertoire holds some 190,000 clones, with roughly 87% as singletons. The specimen was peripheral blood. The rearrangement joins TRBV15 to TRBJ1-6; possible D gene TRBD1, 5 bases. The TCR was taken from a woman in her sixties or seventies with COVID-19, enrolled during active disease. The CDR3 bases are TGTGCCACCAGCAGAGACAGGGTGGGATCACCCCTCCACTTT. Translating it yields CATSRDRVGSPLHF.